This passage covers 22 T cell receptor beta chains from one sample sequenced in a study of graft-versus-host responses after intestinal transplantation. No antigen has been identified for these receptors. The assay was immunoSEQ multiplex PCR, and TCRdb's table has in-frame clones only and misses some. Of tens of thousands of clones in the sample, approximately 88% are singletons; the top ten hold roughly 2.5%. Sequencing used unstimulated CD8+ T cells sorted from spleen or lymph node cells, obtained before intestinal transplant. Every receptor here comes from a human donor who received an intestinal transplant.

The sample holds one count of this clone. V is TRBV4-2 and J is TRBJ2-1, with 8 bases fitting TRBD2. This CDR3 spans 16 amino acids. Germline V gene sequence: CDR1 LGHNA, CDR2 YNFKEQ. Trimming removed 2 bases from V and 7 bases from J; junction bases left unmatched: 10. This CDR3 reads CASSQMRRGEGNEQFF. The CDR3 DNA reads TGTGCCAGCAGCCAAATGAGGCGGGGGGAGGGGAATGAGCAGTTCTTC.

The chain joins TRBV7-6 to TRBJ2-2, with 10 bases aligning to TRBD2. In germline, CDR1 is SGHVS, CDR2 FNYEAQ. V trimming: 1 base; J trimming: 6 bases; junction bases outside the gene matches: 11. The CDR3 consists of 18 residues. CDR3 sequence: CASSLGLAGDVVPGELFF. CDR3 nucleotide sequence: TGTGCCAGCAGCTTAGGTCTAGCGGGAGACGTTGTCCCCGGGGAGCTGTTTTTT.

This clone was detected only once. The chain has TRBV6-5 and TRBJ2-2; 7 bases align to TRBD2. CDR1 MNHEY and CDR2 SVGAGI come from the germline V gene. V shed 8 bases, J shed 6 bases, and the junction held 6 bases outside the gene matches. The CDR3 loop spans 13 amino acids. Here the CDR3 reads CASFGGDAGELFF. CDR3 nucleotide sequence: TGTGCCAGCTTTGGGGGGGATGCCGGGGAGCTGTTTTTT.

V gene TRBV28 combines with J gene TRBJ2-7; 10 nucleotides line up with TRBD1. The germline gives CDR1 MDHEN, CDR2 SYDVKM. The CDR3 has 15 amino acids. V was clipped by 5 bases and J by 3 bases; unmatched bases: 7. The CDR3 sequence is CASSDGDRGNYEQYF. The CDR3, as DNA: TGTGCCAGCAGTGACGGGGACAGGGGAAACTACGAGCAGTACTTC.

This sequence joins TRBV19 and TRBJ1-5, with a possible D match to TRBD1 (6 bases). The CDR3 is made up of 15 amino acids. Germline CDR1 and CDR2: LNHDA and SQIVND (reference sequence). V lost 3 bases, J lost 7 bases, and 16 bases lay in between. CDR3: CASSIERRGRQPQHF. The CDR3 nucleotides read TGTGCCAGTAGTATTGAACGCAGGGGACGACAGCCCCAGCATTTT. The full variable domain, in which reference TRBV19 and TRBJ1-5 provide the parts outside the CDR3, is DGGITQSPKYLFRKEGQNVTLSCEQNLNHDAMYWYRQDPGQGLRLIYYSQIVNDFQKGDIAEGYSVSREKKESFPLTVTSAQKNPTAFYLCASSIERRGRQPQHFGDGTRLSIL.

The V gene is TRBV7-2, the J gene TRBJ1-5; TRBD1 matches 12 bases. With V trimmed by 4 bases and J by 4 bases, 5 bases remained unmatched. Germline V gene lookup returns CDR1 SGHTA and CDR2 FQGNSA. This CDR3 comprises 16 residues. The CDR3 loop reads CASSSPGQGANQPQHF. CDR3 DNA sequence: TGTGCCAGCAGCTCCCCGGGACAGGGGGCTAATCAGCCCCAGCATTTT. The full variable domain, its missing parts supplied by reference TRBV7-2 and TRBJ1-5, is GAGVSQSPSNKVTEKGKDVELRCDPISGHTALYWYRQSLGQGLEFLIYFQGNSAPDKSGLPSDRFSAERTGGSVSTLTIQRTQQEDSAVYLCASSSPGQGANQPQHFGDGTRLSIL.

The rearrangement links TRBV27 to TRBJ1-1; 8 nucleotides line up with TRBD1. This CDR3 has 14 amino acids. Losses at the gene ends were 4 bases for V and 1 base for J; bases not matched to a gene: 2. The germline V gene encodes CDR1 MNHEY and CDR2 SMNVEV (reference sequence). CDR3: CASSYTGGNTEAFF. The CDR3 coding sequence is TGTGCCAGCAGTTATACAGGGGGGAACACTGAAGCTTTCTTT.

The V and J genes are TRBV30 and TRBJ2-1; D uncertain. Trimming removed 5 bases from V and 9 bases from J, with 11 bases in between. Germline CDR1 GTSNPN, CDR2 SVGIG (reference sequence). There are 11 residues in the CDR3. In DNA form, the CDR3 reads TGTGCCTGGGAGTTAGTACCTGAGCAGTTCTTC. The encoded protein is CAWELVPEQFF.

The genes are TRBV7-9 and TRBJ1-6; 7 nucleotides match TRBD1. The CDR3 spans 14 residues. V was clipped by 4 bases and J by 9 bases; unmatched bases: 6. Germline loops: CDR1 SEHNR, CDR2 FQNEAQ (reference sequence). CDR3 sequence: CASSSRQGFSPLHF. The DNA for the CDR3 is TGTGCCAGCAGCTCGAGACAGGGATTTTCACCCCTCCACTTT.

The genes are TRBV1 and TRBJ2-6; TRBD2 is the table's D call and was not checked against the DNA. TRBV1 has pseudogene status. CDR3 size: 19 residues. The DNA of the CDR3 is TGCACCAGCAGCCAATTCGGACTAGCGGGAGTATGTGGGGCCAACGTCCTGACTTTC. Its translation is CTSSQFGLAGVCGANVLTF.

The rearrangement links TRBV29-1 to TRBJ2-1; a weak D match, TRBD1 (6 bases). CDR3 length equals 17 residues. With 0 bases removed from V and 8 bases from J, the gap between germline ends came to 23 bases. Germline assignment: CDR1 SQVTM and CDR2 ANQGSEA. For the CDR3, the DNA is TGCAGCGTTGAAGATGGTCAGACCGGGACACCTTTCGATGAGCAGTTCTTC. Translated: CSVEDGQTGTPFDEQFF.

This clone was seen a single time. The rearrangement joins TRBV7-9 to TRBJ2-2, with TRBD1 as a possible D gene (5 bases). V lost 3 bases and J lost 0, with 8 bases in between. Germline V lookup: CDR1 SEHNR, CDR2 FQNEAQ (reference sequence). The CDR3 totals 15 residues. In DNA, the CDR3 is TGTGCCAGCAGCTTGGACACCTCGAACACCGGGGAGCTGTTTTTT. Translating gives CASSLDTSNTGELFF.

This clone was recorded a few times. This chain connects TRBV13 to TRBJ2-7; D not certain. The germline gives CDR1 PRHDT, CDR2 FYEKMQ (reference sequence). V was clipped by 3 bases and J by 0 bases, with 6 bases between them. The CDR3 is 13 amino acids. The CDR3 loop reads CASSLANSYEQYF. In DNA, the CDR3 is TGTGCCAGCAGCTTGGCCAACTCCTACGAGCAGTACTTC. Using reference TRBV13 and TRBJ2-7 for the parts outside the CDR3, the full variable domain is AAGVIQSPRHLIKEKRETATLKCYPIPRHDTVYWYQQGPGQDPQFLISFYEKMQSDKGSIPDRFSAQQFSDYHSELNMSSLELGDSALYFCASSLANSYEQYFGPGTRLTVT.

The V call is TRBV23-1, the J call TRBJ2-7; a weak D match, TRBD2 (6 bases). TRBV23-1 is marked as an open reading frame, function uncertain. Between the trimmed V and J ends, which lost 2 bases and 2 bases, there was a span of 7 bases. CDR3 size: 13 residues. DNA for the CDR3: TGCGCCAGCAGTCAAGCGGGAACCTACGAGCAGTACTTC. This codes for CASSQAGTYEQYF.

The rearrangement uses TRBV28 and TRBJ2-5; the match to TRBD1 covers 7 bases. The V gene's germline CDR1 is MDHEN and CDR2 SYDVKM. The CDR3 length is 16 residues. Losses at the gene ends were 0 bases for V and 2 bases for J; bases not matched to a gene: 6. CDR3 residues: CASSLWIGGLQETQYF. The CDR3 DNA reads TGTGCCAGCAGTTTATGGATAGGGGGCCTGCAAGAGACCCAGTACTTC.

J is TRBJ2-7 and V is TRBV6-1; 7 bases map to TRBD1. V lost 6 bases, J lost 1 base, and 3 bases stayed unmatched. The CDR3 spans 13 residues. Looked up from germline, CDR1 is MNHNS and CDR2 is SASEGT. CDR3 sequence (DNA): TGTGCCAGCAGCTACAGGGGATCCTACGAGCAGTACTTC. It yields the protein CASSYRGSYEQYF.

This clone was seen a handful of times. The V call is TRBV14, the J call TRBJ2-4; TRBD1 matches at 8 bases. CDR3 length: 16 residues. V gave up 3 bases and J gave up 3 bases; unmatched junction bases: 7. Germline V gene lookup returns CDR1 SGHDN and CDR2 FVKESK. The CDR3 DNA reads TGTGCCAGCAGCCAGGCAACAGGGGGTAGCAAAAACATTCAGTACTTC. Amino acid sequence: CASSQATGGSKNIQYF.

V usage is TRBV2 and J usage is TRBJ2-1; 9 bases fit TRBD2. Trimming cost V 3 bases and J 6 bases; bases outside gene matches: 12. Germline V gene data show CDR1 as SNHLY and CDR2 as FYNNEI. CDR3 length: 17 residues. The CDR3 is CASSEKGWTSASNEQFF. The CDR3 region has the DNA TGTGCCAGCAGTGAGAAGGGGTGGACTAGCGCCTCCAATGAGCAGTTCTTC.

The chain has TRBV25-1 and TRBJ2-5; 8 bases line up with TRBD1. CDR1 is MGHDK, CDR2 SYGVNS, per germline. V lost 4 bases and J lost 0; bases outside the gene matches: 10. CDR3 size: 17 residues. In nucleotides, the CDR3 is TGTGCCAGCAGTGGTCTACAGGGGGTTACGTACCAAGAGACCCAGTACTTC. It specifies CASSGLQGVTYQETQYF.

CDR3 sequence: CASSRPGQGDGYTF. The CDR3 DNA is TGTGCCAGCAGTCGCCCCGGACAGGGGGATGGCTACACCTTC. The chain joins TRBV6-6 to TRBJ1-2; 10 bases agree with TRBD1. The CDR3 spans 14 residues. With 5 bases clipped from V and 6 bases from J, the junction kept 6 bases outside the gene matches. Germline V gene sequence: CDR1 MNHNY, CDR2 SVGAGI (reference sequence).

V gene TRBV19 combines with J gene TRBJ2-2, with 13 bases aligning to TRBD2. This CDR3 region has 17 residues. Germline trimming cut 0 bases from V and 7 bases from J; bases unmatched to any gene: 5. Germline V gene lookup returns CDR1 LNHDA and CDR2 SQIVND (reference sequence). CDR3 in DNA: TGTGCCAGTAGTATAGAGGGACTAGCGGGATTACGCGGGGAGCTGTTTTTT. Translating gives CASSIEGLAGLRGELFF. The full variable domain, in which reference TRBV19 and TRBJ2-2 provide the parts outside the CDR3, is DGGITQSPKYLFRKEGQNVTLSCEQNLNHDAMYWYRQDPGQGLRLIYYSQIVNDFQKGDIAEGYSVSREKKESFPLTVTSAQKNPTAFYLCASSIEGLAGLRGELFFGEGSRLTVL.

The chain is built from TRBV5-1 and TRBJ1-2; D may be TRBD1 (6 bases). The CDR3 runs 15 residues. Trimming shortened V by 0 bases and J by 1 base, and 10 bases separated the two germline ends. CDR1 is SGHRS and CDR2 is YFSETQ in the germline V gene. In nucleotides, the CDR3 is TGCGCCAGCAGCTTGGTACAGGGCCTTAACTATGGCTACACCTTC. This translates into CASSLVQGLNYGYTF.